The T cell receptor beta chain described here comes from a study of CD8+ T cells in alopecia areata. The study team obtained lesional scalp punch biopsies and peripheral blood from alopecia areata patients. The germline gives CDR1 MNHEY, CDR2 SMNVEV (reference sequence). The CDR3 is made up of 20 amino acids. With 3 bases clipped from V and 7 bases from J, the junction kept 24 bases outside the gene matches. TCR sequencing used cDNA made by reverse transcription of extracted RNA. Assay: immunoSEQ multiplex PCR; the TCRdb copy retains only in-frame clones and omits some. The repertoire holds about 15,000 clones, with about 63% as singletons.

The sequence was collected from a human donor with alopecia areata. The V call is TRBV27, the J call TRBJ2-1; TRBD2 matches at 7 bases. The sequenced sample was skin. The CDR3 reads CASSFVTSVPWGGGKNEQFF. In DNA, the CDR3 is TGTGCCAGCAGTTTTGTAACTAGCGTACCGTGGGGGGGTGGAAAAAATGAGCAGTTCTTC.